Sequencing of this T cell receptor beta chain was carried out in a study of identical twins. Study-wide results and limits: Models underestimated TCR alpha sharing (out-of-frame) in monozygotic twins.

A universal primer site was created by template switching, with the cDNA bearing unique molecular identifiers. TCRdb independently ran MiXCR on the 5' RACE reads; one entry per CDR3 protein. The data show fewer than 650,000 distinct CDR3 sequences, with 7.1% seen just once and 1.5% to 2% held by the top ten. With regard to this clonotype: Its antigen is undetermined.

There are 15 residues in the CDR3. V was cut by 0 bases and J by 3 bases, with 11 bases left in between. From germline, CDR1 is MNHEY and CDR2 SVGAGI. In addition, the sample was reused for a study of yellow fever vaccine responses in identical twins.

The chain is built from TRBV6-5 and TRBJ1-2, with a possible D match to TRBD1 (6 bases). The source material was PBMCs. The receptor comes from a woman younger than 35 in good health. The CDR3 DNA follows: TGTGCCAGCAGTTACTCCTACAGGGCCGACTATGGCTACACCTTC. Translating gives CASSYSYRADYGYTF.